This is a list of T cell receptor beta chains from one sample in a study of T cells expressing NK-cell markers. TCRdb reprocessed the 5' RACE reads, with one entry per CDR3 protein and no DNA. The sample table sets out 350,000 to 400,000 distinct CDR3 sequences. The sample consisted of blood T cells: a sorted CD56 or NKG2C T cell subset, CD4+ or CD8+ T cells, or bulk PBMC T cells (not recorded which). These receptors all come from a woman between 50 and 59 years old in good health. The CDR3 runs from the conserved cysteine through the conserved F or W. The order of the fields is V gene, J gene, CDR3 protein.

v_gene: TRBV3-1
j_gene: TRBJ2-1
CDR3aa: CASSQVISGESYNEQFF

v_gene: TRBV6-5
j_gene: TRBJ2-7
CDR3aa: CASRLRTGSLYYEQYF

v_gene: TRBV7-9
j_gene: TRBJ2-7
CDR3aa: CASGYSGGGPDEQYF

v_gene: TRBV4-1
j_gene: TRBJ1-1
CDR3aa: CASSQDYKAEAEAFF

v_gene: TRBV2
j_gene: TRBJ2-2
CDR3aa: CASNGGRNGPNTGELFF

v_gene: TRBV5-6
j_gene: TRBJ2-1
CDR3aa: CASSFGQGSYNEQFF

v_gene: TRBV28
j_gene: TRBJ2-1
CDR3aa: CASSFPGGPSYEQFF

v_gene: TRBV10-3
j_gene: TRBJ1-2
CDR3aa: CAISESQGFSGYTF

v_gene: TRBV5-5
j_gene: TRBJ2-1
CDR3aa: CASSSRVFYEQFF

v_gene: TRBV6-6
j_gene: TRBJ1-5
CDR3aa: CASSQQSQPQHF

v_gene: TRBV9
j_gene: TRBJ1-1
CDR3aa: CASSVGDSNTEAFF

v_gene: TRBV9
j_gene: TRBJ1-1
CDR3aa: CASSVGAGANTEAFF

v_gene: TRBV29-1
j_gene: TRBJ1-3
CDR3aa: CSVQDRAGNTIYF